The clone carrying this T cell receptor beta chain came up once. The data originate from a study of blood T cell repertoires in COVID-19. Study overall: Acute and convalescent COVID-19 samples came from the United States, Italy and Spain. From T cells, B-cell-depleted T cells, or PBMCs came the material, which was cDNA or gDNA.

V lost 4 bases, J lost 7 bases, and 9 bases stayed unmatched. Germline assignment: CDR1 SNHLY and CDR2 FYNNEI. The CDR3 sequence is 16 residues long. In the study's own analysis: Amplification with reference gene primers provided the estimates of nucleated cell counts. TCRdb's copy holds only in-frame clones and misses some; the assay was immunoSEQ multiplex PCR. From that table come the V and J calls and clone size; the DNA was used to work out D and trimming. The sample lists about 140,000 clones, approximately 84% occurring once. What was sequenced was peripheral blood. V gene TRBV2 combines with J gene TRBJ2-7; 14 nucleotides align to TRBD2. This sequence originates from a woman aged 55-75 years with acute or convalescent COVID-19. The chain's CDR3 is CASSGVTSGRAWEQYF. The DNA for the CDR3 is TGTGCCAGCAGTGGGGTGACTAGCGGGAGGGCCTGGGAGCAGTACTTC.